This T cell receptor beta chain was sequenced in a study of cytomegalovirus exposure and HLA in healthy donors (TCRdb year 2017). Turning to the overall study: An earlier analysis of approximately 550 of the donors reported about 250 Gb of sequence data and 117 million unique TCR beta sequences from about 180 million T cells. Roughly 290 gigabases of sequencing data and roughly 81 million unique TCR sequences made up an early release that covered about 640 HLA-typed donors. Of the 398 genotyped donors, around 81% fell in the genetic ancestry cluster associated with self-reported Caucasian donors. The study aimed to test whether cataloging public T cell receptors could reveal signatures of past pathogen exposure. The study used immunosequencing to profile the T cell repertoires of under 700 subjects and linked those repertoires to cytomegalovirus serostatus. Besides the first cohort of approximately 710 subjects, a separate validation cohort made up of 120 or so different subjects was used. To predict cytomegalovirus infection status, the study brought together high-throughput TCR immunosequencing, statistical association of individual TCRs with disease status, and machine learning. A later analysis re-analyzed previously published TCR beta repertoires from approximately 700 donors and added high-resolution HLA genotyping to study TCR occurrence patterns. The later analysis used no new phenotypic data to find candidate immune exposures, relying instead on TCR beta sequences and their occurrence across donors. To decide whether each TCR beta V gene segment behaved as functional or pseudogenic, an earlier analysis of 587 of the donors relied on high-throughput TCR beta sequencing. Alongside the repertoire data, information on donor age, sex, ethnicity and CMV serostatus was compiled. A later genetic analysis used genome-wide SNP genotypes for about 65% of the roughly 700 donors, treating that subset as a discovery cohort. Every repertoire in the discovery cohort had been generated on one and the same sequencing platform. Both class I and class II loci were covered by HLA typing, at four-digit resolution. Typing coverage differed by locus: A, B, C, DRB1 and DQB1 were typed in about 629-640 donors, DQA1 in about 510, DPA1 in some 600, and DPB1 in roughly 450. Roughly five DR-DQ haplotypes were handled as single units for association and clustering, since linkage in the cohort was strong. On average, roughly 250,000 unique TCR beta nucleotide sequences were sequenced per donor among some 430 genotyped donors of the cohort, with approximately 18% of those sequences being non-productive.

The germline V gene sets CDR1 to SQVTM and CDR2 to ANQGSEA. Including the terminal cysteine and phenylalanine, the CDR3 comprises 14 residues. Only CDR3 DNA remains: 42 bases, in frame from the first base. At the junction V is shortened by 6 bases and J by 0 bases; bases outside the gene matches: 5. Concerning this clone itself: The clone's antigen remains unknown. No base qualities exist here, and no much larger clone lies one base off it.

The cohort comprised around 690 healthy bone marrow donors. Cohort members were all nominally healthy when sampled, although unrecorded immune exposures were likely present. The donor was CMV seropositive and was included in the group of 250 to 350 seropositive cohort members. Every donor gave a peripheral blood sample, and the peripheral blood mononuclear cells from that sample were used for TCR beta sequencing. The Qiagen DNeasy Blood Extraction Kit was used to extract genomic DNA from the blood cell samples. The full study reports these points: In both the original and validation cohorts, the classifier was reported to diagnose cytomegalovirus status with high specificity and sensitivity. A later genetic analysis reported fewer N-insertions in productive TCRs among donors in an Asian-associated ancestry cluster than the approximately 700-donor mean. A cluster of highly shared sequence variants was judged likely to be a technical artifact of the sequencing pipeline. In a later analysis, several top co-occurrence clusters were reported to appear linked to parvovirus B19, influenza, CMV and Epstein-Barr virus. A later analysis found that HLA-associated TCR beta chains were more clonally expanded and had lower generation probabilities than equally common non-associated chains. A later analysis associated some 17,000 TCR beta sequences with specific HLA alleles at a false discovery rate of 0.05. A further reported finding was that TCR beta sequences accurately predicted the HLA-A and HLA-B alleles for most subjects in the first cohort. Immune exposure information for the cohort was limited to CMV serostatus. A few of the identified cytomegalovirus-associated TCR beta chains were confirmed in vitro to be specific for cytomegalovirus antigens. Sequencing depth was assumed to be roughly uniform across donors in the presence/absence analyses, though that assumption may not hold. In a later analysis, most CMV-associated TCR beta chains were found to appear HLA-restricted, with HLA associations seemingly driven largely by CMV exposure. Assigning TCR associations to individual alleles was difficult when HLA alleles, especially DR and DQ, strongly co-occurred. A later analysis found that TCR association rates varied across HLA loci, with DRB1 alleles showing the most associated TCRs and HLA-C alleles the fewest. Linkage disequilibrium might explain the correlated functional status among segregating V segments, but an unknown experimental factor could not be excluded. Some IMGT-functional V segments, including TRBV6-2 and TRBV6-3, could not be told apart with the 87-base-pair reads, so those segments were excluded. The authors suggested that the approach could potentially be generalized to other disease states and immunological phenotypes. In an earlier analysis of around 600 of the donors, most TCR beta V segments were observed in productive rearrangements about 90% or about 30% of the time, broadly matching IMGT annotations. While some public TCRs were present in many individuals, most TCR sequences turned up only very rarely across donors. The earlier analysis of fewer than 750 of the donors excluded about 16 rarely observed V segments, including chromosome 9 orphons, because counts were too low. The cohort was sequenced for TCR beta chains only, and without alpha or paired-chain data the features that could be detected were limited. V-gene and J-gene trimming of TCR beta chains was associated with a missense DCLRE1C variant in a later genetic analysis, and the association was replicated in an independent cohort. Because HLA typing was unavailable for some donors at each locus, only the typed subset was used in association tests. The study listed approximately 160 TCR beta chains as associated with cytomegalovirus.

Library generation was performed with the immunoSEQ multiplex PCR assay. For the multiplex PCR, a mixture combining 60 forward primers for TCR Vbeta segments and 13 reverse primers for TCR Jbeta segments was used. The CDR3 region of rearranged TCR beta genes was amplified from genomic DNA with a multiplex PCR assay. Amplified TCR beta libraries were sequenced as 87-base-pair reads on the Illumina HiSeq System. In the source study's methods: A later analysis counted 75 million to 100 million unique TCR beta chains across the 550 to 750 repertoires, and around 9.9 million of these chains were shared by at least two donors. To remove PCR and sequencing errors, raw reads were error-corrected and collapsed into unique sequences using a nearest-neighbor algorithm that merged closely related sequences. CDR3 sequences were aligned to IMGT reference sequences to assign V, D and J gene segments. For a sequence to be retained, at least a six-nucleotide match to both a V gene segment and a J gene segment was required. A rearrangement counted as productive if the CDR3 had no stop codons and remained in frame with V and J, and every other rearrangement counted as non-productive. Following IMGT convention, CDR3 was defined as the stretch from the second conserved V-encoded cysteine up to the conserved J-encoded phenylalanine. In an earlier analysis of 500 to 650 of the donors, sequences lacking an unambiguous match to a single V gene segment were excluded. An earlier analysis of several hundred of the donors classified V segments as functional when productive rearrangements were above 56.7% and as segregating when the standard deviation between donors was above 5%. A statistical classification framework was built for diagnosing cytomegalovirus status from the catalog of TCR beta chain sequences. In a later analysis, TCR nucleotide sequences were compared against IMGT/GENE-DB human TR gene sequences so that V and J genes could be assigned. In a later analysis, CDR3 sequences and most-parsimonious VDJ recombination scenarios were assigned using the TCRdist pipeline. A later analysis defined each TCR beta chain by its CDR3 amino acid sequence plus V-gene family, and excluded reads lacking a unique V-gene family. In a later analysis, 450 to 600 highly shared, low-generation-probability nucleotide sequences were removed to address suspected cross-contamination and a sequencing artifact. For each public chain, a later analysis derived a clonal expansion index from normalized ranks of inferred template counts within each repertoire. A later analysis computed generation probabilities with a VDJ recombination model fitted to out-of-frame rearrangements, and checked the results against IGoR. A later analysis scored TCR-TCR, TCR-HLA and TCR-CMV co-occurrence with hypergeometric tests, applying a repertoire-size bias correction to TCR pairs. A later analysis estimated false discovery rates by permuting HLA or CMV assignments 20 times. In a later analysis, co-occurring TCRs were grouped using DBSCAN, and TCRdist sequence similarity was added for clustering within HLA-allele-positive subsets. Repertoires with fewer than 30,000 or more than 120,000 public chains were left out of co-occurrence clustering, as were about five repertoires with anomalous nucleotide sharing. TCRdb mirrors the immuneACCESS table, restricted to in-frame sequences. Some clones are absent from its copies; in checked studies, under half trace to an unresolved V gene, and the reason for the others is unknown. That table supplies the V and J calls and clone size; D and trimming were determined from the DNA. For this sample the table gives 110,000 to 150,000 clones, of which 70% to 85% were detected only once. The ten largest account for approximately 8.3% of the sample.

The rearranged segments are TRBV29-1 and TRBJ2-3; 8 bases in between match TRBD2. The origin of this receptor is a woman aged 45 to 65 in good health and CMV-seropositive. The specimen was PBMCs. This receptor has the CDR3 CSVAGGGSTDTQYF. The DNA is TGCAGCGTAGCTGGCGGGGGGAGCACAGATACGCAGTATTTT.